These T cell receptor beta chains were read from a single sample in a study of blood T cell repertoires in COVID-19. This table comes from immunoSEQ multiplex PCR, and its TCRdb copy is limited to in-frame clones, with some not included. The sample shows about 97,000 clones, 78% of them seen only once. The specimen sequenced was peripheral blood. The receptors stem from a man in his sixties with active or convalescent COVID-19. Each CDR3 is given with its conserved first and last residue. Fields, in order: V gene, J gene, clone size, D gene, CDR3 DNA, CDR3 protein. D genes are given only for firm matches. Not all rows give a size; the values are once, few, many and, for expanded clones, a class.

TRBV18	TRBJ1-5	NA	NA	TGTGCCAGCTCACCACCGGGTCGGGGTTATGGCAATCAGCCCCAGCATTTT	CASSPPGRGYGNQPQHF
TRBV2	TRBJ2-1	NA	TRBD2	TGTGCCGACGGACTAGCGGCCGGCAATGAGCAGTTCTTC	CADGLAAGNEQFF
TRBV28	TRBJ1-1	NA	NA	TGTGCCAGCAGTCTGCAGGGTAGGGCTGAAGCTTTCTTT	CASSLQGRAEAFF
TRBV6-2/TRBV6-3	TRBJ1-1	NA	NA	TGTGCCAGCAGTTACTCAGGAACAGGGAAGAACACTGAAGCTTTCTTT	CASSYSGTGKNTEAFF
TRBV19	TRBJ1-1	NA	NA	TGTGCCAGTAGTATAGGGACACAGAACACTGAAGCTTTCTTT	CASSIGTQNTEAFF
TRBV7-2	TRBJ2-2	NA	TRBD1	TGTGCCAGCAGCTCGACAGGGCCCAACACCGGGGAGCTGTTTTTT	CASSSTGPNTGELFF
TRBV18	TRBJ2-2	NA	TRBD1	TGTGCCAGCTCACCACCCGACAGGGGCGGGACCGGGGAGCTGTTTTTT	CASSPPDRGGTGELFF
TRBV19	TRBJ1-3	NA	NA	TGTGCCAGTACCGTGGGAGGCTCTGGAAACACCATATATTTT	CASTVGGSGNTIYF
TRBV7-2	TRBJ2-3	NA	NA	TGTGCCAGCAGCTTAGGGGCGGGGAGCGGGAGCACAGATACGCAGTATTTT	CASSLGAGSGSTDTQYF
TRBV6-1	TRBJ2-2	NA	TRBD2	TGTGCCAGCAGTGGACTAGCGGGGGAGAACACCGGGGAGCTGTTTTTT	CASSGLAGENTGELFF
TRBV28	TRBJ1-5	NA	NA	TGTGCCAGCACCCAAGGGAGGGGCAATCAGCCCCAGCATTTT	CASTQGRGNQPQHF
TRBV4-3	TRBJ1-1	NA	NA	TGCGCCAGCAGCCAAGATCAAGTCAGTCAAGCTTTCTTT	CASSQDQVSQAFF
TRBV18	TRBJ1-1	NA	NA	TGTGCCAGCTCACCAACAGGGCGCACTGAAGCTTTCTTT	CASSPTGRTEAFF
TRBV6-1	TRBJ2-5	NA	TRBD2	TGTGCCAGCAGTGAGGGGGGACTAGCCAGAGGCGAGACCCAGTACTTC	CASSEGGLARGETQYF
TRBV4-3	TRBJ1-2	NA	NA	TGCGCCAGCAGCCAAGGATCAGGGGTGTATGGCTACACCTTC	CASSQGSGVYGYTF
TRBV10-3	TRBJ2-3	few	TRBD2	TGTGCCATCAGTGGACTAGCGGGAGAAACAGATACGCAGTATTTT	CAISGLAGETDTQYF
TRBV6-5	TRBJ2-3	NA	NA	TGTGCCAGCAGTCCCCGTTGGCACCTCACAGATACGCAGTATTTT	CASSPRWHLTDTQYF
TRBV11-3	TRBJ2-7	NA	NA	TGTGCCAGCAGCTTTCGGATGGAGGGCTCCTACGAGCAGTACTTC	CASSFRMEGSYEQYF
TRBV30	TRBJ2-7	NA	TRBD1	TGTGCCTGGAACATGGACAGGGCCTCCTACGAGCAGTACTTC	CAWNMDRASYEQYF
TRBV7-2	TRBJ1-1	NA	NA	TGTGCCAGCAGTAGTGCAAAACGGGCTTTCTTT	CASSSAKRAFF
TRBV18	TRBJ2-2	NA	TRBD1	TGTGCCAGCTCACCACCAGGGACAGCTACGGAGCTGTTTTTT	CASSPPGTATELFF
TRBV29-1	TRBJ2-7	NA	TRBD2	TGCAGCGTCCGACTAGCGGGAGACGAGCAGTACTTC	CSVRLAGDEQYF
TRBV28	TRBJ2-3	NA	TRBD2	TGTGCCAGCAGTGGGGGACTAGCGGGAGATTGGTATGGAGATACGCAGTATTTT	CASSGGLAGDWYGDTQYF
TRBV19	TRBJ2-3	NA	TRBD1	TGTGCCAGTAGTATCTTTGGACAGGGCACAGATACGCAGTATTTT	CASSIFGQGTDTQYF
TRBV18	TRBJ1-5	NA	TRBD1	TGTGCCAGCTCAATTACAGGGGGCAATCAGCCCCAGCATTTT	CASSITGGNQPQHF
TRBV7-8	TRBJ2-1	NA	NA	TGTGCCAGCAGCTCTACCGGGGGCAATGAGCAGTTCTTC	CASSSTGGNEQFF
TRBV18	TRBJ1-1	NA	NA	TGTGCCAGCTCACCACGGACAACCAAGGACACTGAAGCTTTCTTT	CASSPRTTKDTEAFF
TRBV5-1	TRBJ2-7	NA	TRBD2	TGCGCCAGCAGCTTGTTCGCGGGAGAAGCCTACGAGCAGTACTTC	CASSLFAGEAYEQYF
TRBV5-1	TRBJ2-5	NA	NA	TGCGCCAGCAGCTTGGAACTGTACCAAGAGACCCAGTACTTC	CASSLELYQETQYF